Described below is a single TCR beta chain sequence and its context. Its matching antigen is unknown. Sorted-subset replicate PCR reactions contained roughly 190 ng DNA, corresponding to some 30,000 T cell genomes. Sequencing used immunoSEQ multiplex PCR; TCRdb keeps in-frame clones, though not all of them. The table records about 670,000 clones, approximately 75% of them present only once. This sample is part of a study of shared clonotypes between healthy human individuals. Study-level results: Donor scarcity curtailed the genetic and exposure-history diversity represented herein.

This CDR3 has 12 amino acids. The V gene's germline CDR1 is KGHSH and CDR2 LQKENI. Trimming took 6 bases from V and 3 from J, leaving 8 bases between them. The sequencing sample was made of memory CD4+ T cells sorted from blood. Subset reported: CD45RA-negative fraction. The TCR comes from a woman under 40 in good health. The chain couples TRBV18 to TRBJ1-1; no reliable D call. This CDR3 is CASSGLDTEAFF. CDR3 nucleotides: TGTGCCAGCTCCGGGCTCGACACTGAAGCTTTCTTT.